This T cell receptor beta chain was identified during a study of human T cells and chemical hapten exposure. Across the whole study: Yields of TCR per sample differed, chiefly owing to small differences in pooled library volume.

The CDR3 is 16 residues long. Between the trimmed V and J ends, which lost 4 bases and 3 bases, there was a span of 16 bases. CDR1 is SEHNR and CDR2 is FQNEAQ in the germline V gene (reference sequence). This sample's time point: pre-sensitization, week 0. Treatment denoted: therapeutic diphenylcyclopropenone sensitization with weekly scalp DPC. Alopecia patients, 18 to 70 years old and DPC-suitable, served as donors. Findings and limits, study-wide: Expanded TCR counts at PT1 were positively correlated with the patch test score.

On this clonotype: Its antigen is as yet unknown.

TCRdb passed the RACE reads through MiXCR, listing each CDR3 protein once. Of around 300,000 distinct CDR3 sequences detected, about 5.4% appear once; the ten largest clones hold over 6.5%. This rearrangement joins TRBV7-9 to TRBJ2-1; a possible D gene is TRBD1 (6 bases). Here the sequenced sample was whole blood, taken in connection with sensitization to the hapten diphenylcyclopropenone (DPC). This TCR came from a woman younger than 35 with alopecia areata. Some clones in this sample may be carry-over from other donors' samples. CDR3: CASSSTGQNFYNEQFF. CDR3 DNA: TGTGCCAGCAGCTCAACTGGACAGAATTTCTACAATGAGCAGTTCTTC.